This passage covers 17 T cell receptor beta chains from one sample sequenced in a study of regulatory T cells in long-lasting Graves disease. The time point is: newly diagnosed GD, antithyroid drugs for less than 3 months. Following extraction of RNA from PBMCs, that RNA was used to make the TCR library. iRepertoire HTBI primers and Arm-PCR of CDR3 regions built TCR beta libraries. TCRdb re-called the multiplex PCR reads through MiXCR, storing one row per CDR3 protein. The sample has more than 450,000 distinct CDR3 sequences; about 12% are singletons. These same data were also listed under a study on T cells in Graves' hyperthyroidism and ophthalmopathy.

The source was peripheral blood mononuclear cells (PBMCs), collected at new diagnosis, from a patient treated with antithyroid drugs. The receptors were sampled from a woman between 25 and 40 years old with Graves disease.

This clonotype is a singleton in its sample. This sequence is one base from a far larger clone and is likely a read error. Written as DNA, the CDR3 is TGTGCCAGCACCAAGGGGGCCGGACGGTCCTACAATGGGCAGTTCTTC. Its translation: CASTKGAGRSYNGQFF. The V call is TRBV7-2, the J call TRBJ2-1; 7 nucleotides match TRBD1. The CDR3 covers 16 residues. Germline CDR1 reads SGHTA; CDR2 reads FQGNSA.

In this sample, this clonotype turned up many times. In nucleotides, the CDR3 is TGCAGTGCTAGAACTGACAACATCGGTGGTTCACCCCTCCACTTT. Translated, it gives CSARTDNIGGSPLHF. This rearrangement joins TRBV20-1 to TRBJ1-6; D gene unclear. Germline V gene data show CDR1 as DFQATT and CDR2 as SNEGSKA (reference sequence). Deletions cut 2 bases from V and 9 bases from J, with 17 bases between. There are 15 residues in the CDR3.

This clonotype turned up a few times. This chain connects TRBV7-9 to TRBJ2-7; tentatively, D is TRBD1 (6 bases). V was clipped by 3 bases and J by 6 bases, with 18 bases between them. This CDR3 is 15 amino acids long. CDR1 is SEHNR and CDR2 is FQNEAQ in the germline V gene (reference sequence). CDR3 in amino acids: CASSFSGEQGPEQYF. As DNA, the CDR3 is TGTGCCAGCAGCTTCTCCGGTGAACAGGGACCCGAGCAGTACTTC. The full variable domain, completed using reference TRBV7-9 and TRBJ2-7, is DTGVSQNPRHKITKRGQNVTFRCDPISEHNRLYWYRQTLGQGPEFLTYFQNEAQLEKSRLLSDRFSAERPKGSFSTLEIQRTEQGDSAMYLCASSFSGEQGPEQYFGPGTRLTVT.

At least ten counts were recorded for this clonotype. The rearrangement links TRBV7-2 to TRBJ2-1, with D unresolved. From germline, CDR1 is SGHTA and CDR2 FQGNSA. V lost 5 bases to trimming and J lost 4 bases, with 9 bases between them. The CDR3 is 13 amino acids. The CDR3, as DNA: TGTGCCAGCAGCCCGAGACGGTACAATGAGCAGTTCTTC. Translating gives CASSPRRYNEQFF. The variable domain in full, completed from reference TRBV7-2 and TRBJ2-1, reads GAGVSQSPSNKVTEKGKDVELRCDPISGHTALYWYRQSLGQGLEFLIYFQGNSAPDKSGLPSDRFSAERTGGSVSTLTIQRTQQEDSAVYLCASSPRRYNEQFFGPGTRLTVL.

This clonotype was found a few times. This chain connects TRBV6-1 to TRBJ2-1, with D possibly TRBD2 on 6 matching bases. CDR3 length equals 15 residues. Trimming left V 10 bases short and J 4 bases short, with 20 bases between. CDR1 is MNHNS and CDR2 is SASEGT in the germline V gene. CDR3 protein: CATLPVSGGYNEQFF. DNA of the CDR3: TGTGCCACCCTGCCGGTTAGCGGAGGATACAATGAGCAGTTCTTC.

This clonotype was counted at least ten times. V gene TRBV20-1 combines with J gene TRBJ2-1; 10 bases map to TRBD2. The V segment lost 0 bases and the J segment 2 bases; nucleotides outside the gene matches: 7. This CDR3 has 17 amino acids. Germline CDR1 is DFQATT and CDR2 is SNEGSKA (reference sequence). The chain's CDR3 is CSAREIASGRTYNEQFF. The CDR3 bases are TGCAGTGCTAGAGAGATTGCTAGCGGGAGAACCTACAATGAGCAGTTCTTC.

This clonotype was counted at least ten times. The rearrangement uses TRBV7-2 and TRBJ2-3; TRBD2 matches at 9 bases. CDR1 SGHTA and CDR2 FQGNSA come from the germline V gene. The CDR3 is 15 residues long. Trimming at V came to 5 bases and at J to 6 bases, leaving 9 bases not matched to a gene. This CDR3 is CASSAGTSQADTQYF. CDR3 bases: TGTGCCAGCAGCGCAGGGACTAGCCAGGCCGATACGCAGTATTTT.

This clonotype was counted only a few times. The chain carries TRBV14 and TRBJ2-5; unclear D gene. The CDR3 totals 14 residues. The germline V gene has CDR1 SGHDN and CDR2 FVKESK. Trimming stripped 8 bases from V and 2 bases from J, with 15 bases between. This CDR3 reads CASLDFLPQETQYF. CDR3 bases: TGTGCCAGCCTTGACTTCCTCCCACAAGAGACCCAGTACTTC.

This clonotype was seen repeatedly, ten times or more. This rearrangement joins TRBV19 to TRBJ1-6, with 9 bases lining up with TRBD1. After removal of 3 bases from V and 7 bases from J, the junction contained 1 base not matched to a gene. Per germline, CDR1 LNHDA and CDR2 SQIVND (reference sequence). The length of the CDR3 is 14 residues. The CDR3 sequence is CASSIGTGNSPLHF. The CDR3 DNA reads as TGTGCCAGTAGTATTGGGACAGGGAATTCACCCCTCCACTTT.

This clonotype was picked up a small number of times. The J gene is TRBJ2-6, the V gene TRBV3-1; a weak D match, TRBD2 (5 bases). The CDR3 sequence is 18 residues long. V lost 0 bases and J lost 0, with 12 bases in between. Looked up from germline, CDR1 is LGHDT and CDR2 is YNNKEL (reference sequence). The CDR3 DNA sequence: TGTGCCAGCAGCCAAGATCACCAGAGGGCCTCTGGGGCCAACGTCCTGACTTTC. It specifies CASSQDHQRASGANVLTF.

At least ten counts were recorded for this clonotype. The rearrangement joins TRBV10-2 to TRBJ2-3; D remains ambiguous. V lost 4 bases and J lost 0, with 11 bases in between. The CDR3 totals 15 residues. Germline assignment: CDR1 WSHSY and CDR2 SAAADI. CDR3 region: CASSVSMTSTDTQYF. The CDR3 nucleotides read TGCGCCAGCAGTGTATCAATGACTAGCACAGATACGCAGTATTTT.

This clonotype has at least ten counts. CDR3 DNA: TGTGCCAGCAATGGCGGGAGCTCCTACAATGAGCAGTTCTTC. Its translation: CASNGGSSYNEQFF. The chain is built from TRBV6-2 or TRBV6-3 and TRBJ2-1; 7 bases match TRBD2. Per the germline V gene, CDR1 is MNHEY and CDR2 is SVGEGT. CDR3 length equals 14 residues. V shed 7 bases and J 0 bases; nucleotides not matched to a gene: 3.

This clonotype was picked up many times. CDR3 protein: CASSPGTREKLFF. CDR3 DNA: TGTGCCAGCAGCCCCGGGACGAGGGAAAAACTGTTTTTT. This rearrangement joins TRBV28 to TRBJ1-4; perhaps TRBD1 as D (5 bases). Germline values: CDR1 MDHEN, CDR2 SYDVKM. With 6 bases removed from V and 8 bases from J, the gap between germline ends came to 13 bases. The CDR3 length is 13 residues.

This clonotype was found many times. This chain uses TRBV2 with TRBJ1-5; TRBD1 matches at 9 bases. V shed 6 bases and J 6 bases; nucleotides not matched to a gene: 3. CDR1 and CDR2 from the germline V gene are SNHLY and FYNNEI. The CDR3 runs 13 residues. The CDR3 sequence is CASRGTGRQPQHF. CDR3 DNA sequence: TGTGCCAGCAGGGGGACAGGGCGTCAGCCCCAGCATTTT.

In this sample, this clonotype turned up many times. This sequence joins TRBV28 and TRBJ2-5; tentatively, D is TRBD1 (5 bases). V was pared by 10 bases and J by 5 bases, with 14 bases between. Germline V gene lookup returns CDR1 MDHEN and CDR2 SYDVKM. The CDR3 is made up of 12 amino acids. The CDR3, as DNA: TGTGCCACCTCAACAGGAGCGGAGACCCAGTACTTC. It encodes CATSTGAETQYF. Variable domain in full (rest from reference TRBV28 and TRBJ2-5): DVKVTQSSRYLVKRTGEKVFLECVQDMDHENMFWYRQDPGLGLRLIYFSYDVKMKEKGDIPEGYSVSREKKERFSLILESASTNQTSMYLCATSTGAETQYFGPGTRLLVL.

This clonotype has only one observation. This may arise from a read error, as a much more abundant clone is one base away. The conserved closing phenylalanine or tryptophan is absent in this CDR3, likely reflecting a read error. The CDR3 region has the DNA TGTGCCAGCAGCGTAGGTAGTAGTTGGGAGACCCAGTACGTC. This codes for CASSVGSSWETQYV. The V gene is TRBV9, the J gene TRBJ2-5; D uncertain. CDR3 length: 14 residues. In germline, CDR1 is SGDLS, CDR2 YYNGEE. V lost 0 bases and J lost 5, with 11 bases in between.

This clonotype was recorded at least ten times. This sequence joins TRBV7-9 and TRBJ1-1; D is undetermined. Germline values: CDR1 SEHNR, CDR2 FQNEAQ (reference sequence). Trimming took 1 base from V and 4 from J, leaving 7 bases between them. This CDR3 region has 13 residues. This CDR3 is CASSLGSATEAFF. CDR3 nucleotide sequence: TGTGCCAGCAGCTTAGGGTCGGCCACTGAAGCTTTCTTT.